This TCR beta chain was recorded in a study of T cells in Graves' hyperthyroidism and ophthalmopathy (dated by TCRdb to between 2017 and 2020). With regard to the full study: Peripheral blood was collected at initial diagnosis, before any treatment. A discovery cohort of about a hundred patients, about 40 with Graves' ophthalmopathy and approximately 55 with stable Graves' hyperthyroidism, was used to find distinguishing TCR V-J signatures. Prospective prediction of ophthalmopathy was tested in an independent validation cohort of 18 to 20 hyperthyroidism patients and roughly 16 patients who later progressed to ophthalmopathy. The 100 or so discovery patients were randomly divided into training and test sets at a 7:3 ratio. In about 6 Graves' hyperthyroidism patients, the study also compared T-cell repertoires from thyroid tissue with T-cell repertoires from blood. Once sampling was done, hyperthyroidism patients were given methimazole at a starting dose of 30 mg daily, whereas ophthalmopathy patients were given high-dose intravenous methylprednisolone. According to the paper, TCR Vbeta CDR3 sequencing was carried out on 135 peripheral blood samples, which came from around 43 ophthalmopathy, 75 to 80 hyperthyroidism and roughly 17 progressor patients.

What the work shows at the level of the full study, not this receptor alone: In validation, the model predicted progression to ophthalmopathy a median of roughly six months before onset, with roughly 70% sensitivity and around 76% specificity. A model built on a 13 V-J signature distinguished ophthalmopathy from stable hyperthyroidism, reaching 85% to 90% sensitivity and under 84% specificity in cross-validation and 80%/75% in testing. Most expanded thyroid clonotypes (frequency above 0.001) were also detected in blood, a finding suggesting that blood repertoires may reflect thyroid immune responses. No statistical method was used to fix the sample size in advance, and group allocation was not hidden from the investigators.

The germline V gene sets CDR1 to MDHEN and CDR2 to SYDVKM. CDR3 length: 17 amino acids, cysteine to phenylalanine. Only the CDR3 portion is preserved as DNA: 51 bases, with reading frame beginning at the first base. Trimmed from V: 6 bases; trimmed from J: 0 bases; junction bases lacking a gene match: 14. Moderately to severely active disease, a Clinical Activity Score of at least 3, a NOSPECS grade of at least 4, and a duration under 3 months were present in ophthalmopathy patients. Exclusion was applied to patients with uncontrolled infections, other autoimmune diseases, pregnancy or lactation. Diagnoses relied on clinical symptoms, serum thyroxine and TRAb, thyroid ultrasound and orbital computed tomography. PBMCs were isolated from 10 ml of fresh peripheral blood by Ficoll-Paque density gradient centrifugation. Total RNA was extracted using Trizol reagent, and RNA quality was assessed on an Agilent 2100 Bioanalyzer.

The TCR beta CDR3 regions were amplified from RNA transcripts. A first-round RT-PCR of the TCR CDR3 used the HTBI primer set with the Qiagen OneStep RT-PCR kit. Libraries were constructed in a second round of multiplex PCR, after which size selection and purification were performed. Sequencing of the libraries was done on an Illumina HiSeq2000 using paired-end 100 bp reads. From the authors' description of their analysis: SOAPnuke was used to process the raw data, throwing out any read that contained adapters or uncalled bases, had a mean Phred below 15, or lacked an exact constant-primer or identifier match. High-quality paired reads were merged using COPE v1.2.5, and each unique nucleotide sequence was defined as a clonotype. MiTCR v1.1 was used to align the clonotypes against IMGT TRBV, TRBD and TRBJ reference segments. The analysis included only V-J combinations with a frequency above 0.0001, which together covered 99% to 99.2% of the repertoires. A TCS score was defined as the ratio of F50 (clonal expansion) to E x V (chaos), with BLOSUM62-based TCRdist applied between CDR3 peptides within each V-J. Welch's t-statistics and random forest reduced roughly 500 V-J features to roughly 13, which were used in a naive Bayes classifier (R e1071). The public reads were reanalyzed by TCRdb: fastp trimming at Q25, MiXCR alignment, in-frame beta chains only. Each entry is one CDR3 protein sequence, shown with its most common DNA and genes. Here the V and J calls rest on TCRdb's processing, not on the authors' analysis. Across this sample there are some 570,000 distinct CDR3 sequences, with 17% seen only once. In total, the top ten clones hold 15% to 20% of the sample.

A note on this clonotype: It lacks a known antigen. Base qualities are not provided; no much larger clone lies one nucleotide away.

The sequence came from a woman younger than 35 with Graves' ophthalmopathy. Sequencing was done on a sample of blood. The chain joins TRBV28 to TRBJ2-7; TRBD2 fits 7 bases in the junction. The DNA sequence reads TGTGCCAGCAGACCTGGGGGGACGGGAGGCACCTCCTACGAGCAGTACTTC. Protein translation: CASRPGGTGGTSYEQYF.